The clone carrying this T cell receptor (beta chain) showed up many times. The data belong to a study of response to subunit inactivated influenza vaccine. TCRdb re-analysed the RT-PCR reads in MiXCR, keeping a single row per CDR3 protein. The data show some 550,000 distinct CDR3 sequences, with around a quarter seen just once and approximately 3% held by the top ten. The CDR3 loop spans 14 amino acids. V gave up 5 bases and J gave up 7 bases, with 15 bases separating them. This sample also belongs to another study, concerning T cells expressing NK-cell markers. That report adds: The cDNA for TCR beta came from 5'RACE template switching with UMIs.

This TCR came from a man aged 45-65 years who received an inactivated influenza vaccine. The chain employs TRBV12-3 or TRBV12-4 and TRBJ2-4, with D possibly matching TRBD1 (6 bases). The sample here was CD4+ T cells sorted from PBMCs, taken 12 days after vaccination. The CDR3 sequence is CASSTGTMINIQYF. The CDR3 region has the DNA TGTGCCAGCAGTACCGGGACAATGATCAACATTCAGTACTTC.